This is a list of T cell receptor beta chains from one sample in a study of T-cell reconstitution after alpha-beta-depleted transplantation in children. TCRdb re-analysed the PCR reads in MiXCR, keeping a single row per CDR3 protein. The table records 600,000 to 800,000 distinct CDR3 sequences, roughly 13% of them present only once. This sample comprised PBMCs, obtained before TCRalphabeta/CD19-depleted stem cell transplant. The source is a girl aged 2-10 years with congenital amegakaryocytic thrombocytopenia, due to receive a stem cell transplant. CDR3s leave out the opening cysteine and the closing phenylalanine or tryptophan.

J	V	CDR3
TRBJ2-1	TRBV30	AWSVYHEQF
TRBJ2-3	TRBV5-1	ASSFAETGATDTQY
TRBJ1-1	TRBV20-1	SARRDRGSLGYAEAF
TRBJ2-4	TRBV5-5	ASSLGGMLAKNIQY
TRBJ2-1	TRBV11-1	ASSYTPGLAGESSYNEQF
TRBJ1-2	TRBV20-1	SANQDRGYGYT
TRBJ2-7	TRBV5-1	ASSLRFLAGSYEQY
TRBJ2-7	TRBV20-1	CARAGLAGGHRYEQY
TRBJ2-1	TRBV7-9	ASSLLAGDEQF
TRBJ1-5	TRBV10-3	AISAGREQPQH
TRBJ1-4	TRBV11-2	ASSRDRGGEKLF
TRBJ2-2	TRBV11-1	ASNGLAGDGLDTGELF
TRBJ1-1	TRBV7-9	ASSPPGNGEAF
TRBJ2-2	TRBV10-3	AISVDSGELF
TRBJ2-1	TRBV30	AWLNPGTDVHNEQF
TRBJ2-5	TRBV10-3	AISEEGIRETQY
TRBJ1-6	TRBV6-5	ASSYADNSPLH
TRBJ2-5	TRBV5-1	ASSFLAGRQETQY
TRBJ2-1	TRBV5-1	ASSSYPDDPHEQF
TRBJ2-4	TRBV3-1	ASSLVAGGGDIQY
TRBJ1-2	TRBV29-1	SVWGTGGPNYGYT
TRBJ2-1	TRBV20-1	SASIRREGYNEQF
TRBJ1-4	TRBV20-1	SASRTGNEKLF
TRBJ2-3	TRBV15	ATSRGAEYTQY
TRBJ2-3	TRBV5-1	ASSATTRDTQY
TRBJ2-3	TRBV4-1	ASSQDGTGSPDTQY